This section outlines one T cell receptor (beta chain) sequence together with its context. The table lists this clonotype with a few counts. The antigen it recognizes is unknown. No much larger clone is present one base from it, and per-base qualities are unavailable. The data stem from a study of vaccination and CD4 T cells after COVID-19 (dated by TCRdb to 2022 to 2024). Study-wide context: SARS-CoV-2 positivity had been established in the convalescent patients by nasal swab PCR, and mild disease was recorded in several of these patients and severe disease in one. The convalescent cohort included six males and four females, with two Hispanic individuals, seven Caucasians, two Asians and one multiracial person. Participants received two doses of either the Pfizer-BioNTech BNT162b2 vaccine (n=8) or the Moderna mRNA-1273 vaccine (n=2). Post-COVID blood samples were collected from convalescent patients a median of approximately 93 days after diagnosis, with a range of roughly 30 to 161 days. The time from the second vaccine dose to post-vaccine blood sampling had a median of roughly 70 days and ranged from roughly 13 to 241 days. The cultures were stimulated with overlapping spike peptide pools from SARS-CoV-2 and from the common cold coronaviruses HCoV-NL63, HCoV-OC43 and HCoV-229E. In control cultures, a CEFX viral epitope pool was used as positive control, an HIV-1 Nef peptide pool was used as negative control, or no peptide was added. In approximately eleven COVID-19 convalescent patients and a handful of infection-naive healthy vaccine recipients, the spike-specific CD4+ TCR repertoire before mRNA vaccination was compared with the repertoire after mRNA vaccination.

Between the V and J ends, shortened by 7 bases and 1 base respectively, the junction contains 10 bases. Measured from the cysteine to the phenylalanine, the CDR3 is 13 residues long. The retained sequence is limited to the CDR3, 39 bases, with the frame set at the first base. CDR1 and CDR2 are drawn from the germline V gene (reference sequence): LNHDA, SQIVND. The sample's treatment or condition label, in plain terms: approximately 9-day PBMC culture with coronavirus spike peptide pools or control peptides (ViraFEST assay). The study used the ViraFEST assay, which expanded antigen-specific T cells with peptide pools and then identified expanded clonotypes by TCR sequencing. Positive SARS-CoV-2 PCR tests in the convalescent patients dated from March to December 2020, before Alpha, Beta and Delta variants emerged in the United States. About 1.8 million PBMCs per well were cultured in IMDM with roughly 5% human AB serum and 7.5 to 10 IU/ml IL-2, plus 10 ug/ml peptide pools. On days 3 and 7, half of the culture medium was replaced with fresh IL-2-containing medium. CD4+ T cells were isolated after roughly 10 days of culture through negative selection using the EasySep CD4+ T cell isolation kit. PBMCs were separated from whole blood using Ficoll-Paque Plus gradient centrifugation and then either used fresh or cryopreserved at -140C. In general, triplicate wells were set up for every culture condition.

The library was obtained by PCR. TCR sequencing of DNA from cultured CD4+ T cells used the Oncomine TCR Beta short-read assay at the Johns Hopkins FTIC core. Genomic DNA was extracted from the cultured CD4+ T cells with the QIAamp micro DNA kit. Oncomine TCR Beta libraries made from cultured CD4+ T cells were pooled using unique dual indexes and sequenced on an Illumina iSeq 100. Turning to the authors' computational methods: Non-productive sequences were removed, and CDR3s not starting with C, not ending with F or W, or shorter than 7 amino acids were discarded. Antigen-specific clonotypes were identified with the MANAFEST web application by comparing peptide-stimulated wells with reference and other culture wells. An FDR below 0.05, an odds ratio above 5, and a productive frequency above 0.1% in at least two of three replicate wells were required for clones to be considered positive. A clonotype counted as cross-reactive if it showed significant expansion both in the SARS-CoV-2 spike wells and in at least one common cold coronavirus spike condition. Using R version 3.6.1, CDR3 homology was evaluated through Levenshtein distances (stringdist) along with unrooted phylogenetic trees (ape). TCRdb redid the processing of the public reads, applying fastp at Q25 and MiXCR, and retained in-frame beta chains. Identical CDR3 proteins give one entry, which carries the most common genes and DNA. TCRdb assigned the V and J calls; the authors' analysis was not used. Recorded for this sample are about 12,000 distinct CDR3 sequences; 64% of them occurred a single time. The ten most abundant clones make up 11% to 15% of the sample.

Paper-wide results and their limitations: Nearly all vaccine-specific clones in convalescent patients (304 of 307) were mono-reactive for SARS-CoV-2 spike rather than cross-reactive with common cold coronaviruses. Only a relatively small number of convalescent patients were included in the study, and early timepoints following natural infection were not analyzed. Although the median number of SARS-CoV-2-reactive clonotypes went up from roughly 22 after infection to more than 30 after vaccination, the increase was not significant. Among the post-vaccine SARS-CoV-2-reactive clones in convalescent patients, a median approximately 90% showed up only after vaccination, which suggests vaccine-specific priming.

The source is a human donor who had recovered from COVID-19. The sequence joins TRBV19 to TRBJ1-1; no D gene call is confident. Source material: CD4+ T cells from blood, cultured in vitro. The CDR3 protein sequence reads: CASTREANTEAFF. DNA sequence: TGTGCCAGTACCCGGGAGGCGAACACTGAAGCTTTCTTT.